The 27 T cell receptor beta chains below come from one sample, sequenced in a study of T cells after yellow fever vaccination. A single record per CDR3 protein comes from TCRdb applying MiXCR to the 5' RACE reads. The table lists about 140,000 distinct CDR3 sequences, roughly 6.7% of them singletons. The input for sequencing was CD4+ T cells sorted from PBMCs, taken 10 days after the yellow fever booster vaccination. These receptors all stem from a man younger than 45 who received the YFV17D yellow fever vaccine.

This clonotype was seen many times. The V and J genes are TRBV7-2 and TRBJ2-1, with D unclear. Germline CDR1 and CDR2: SGHTA and FQGNSA. The V end lost 3 bases, the J end lost 6 bases, and 6 bases lay between the germline ends. This CDR3 has 12 amino acids. The DNA for the CDR3 is TGTGCCAGCAGCTTCGACACCAATGAGCAGTTCTTC. Translation: CASSFDTNEQFF.

This clonotype was recorded at least ten times. J is TRBJ2-7 and V is TRBV7-2; D perhaps matches TRBD1 (5 bases). Germline V gene data show CDR1 as SGHTA and CDR2 as FQGNSA. V shed 0 bases and J shed 5 bases, with 8 bases lying between them. There are 13 residues in the CDR3. The CDR3 DNA reads TGTGCCAGCAGCTTAGCGGGGCTGGACGAGCAGTACTTC. Translating gives CASSLAGLDEQYF.

This clonotype was counted many times. The rearrangement uses TRBV20-1 and TRBJ2-1, with TRBD2 identical over 7 bases. Germline V gives CDR1 DFQATT, CDR2 SNEGSKA (reference sequence). J was trimmed by 7 bases and V by 5 bases; bases with no gene match: 20. The CDR3 contains 17 residues. For the CDR3, the DNA is TGCAGTGCTCTCCAGTTCGGGCGGGAGTTGGCGGGAAATGAGCAGTTCTTC. Amino acid sequence: CSALQFGRELAGNEQFF.

This clonotype has a count of ten or more. The V gene is TRBV10-2, the J gene TRBJ1-2; a possible D gene is TRBD1 (6 bases). V was shortened by 7 bases and J by 6 bases, with 21 bases between the two germline ends. CDR3 length: 15 residues. Germline loops: CDR1 WSHSY, CDR2 SAAADI. The CDR3 here is CASTRSRGGGNGYTF. Written as DNA, the CDR3 is TGCGCCAGCACACGGAGCCGTGGAGGGGGTAATGGCTACACCTTC.

In its sample, this clonotype was seen many times. The V gene is TRBV11-3, the J gene TRBJ2-5; 8 positions agree with TRBD2. J gave up 4 bases and V 1 base, and 5 bases lay outside the gene matches. The CDR3 extends over 15 amino acids. In germline, CDR1 is SGHNT, CDR2 YENEEA. The CDR3 loop reads CASSLAGGPGETQYF. Here the CDR3 DNA reads TGTGCCAGCAGCTTAGCGGGAGGGCCGGGAGAGACCCAGTACTTC.

The chain couples TRBV6-1 to TRBJ2-7; D uncertain. The CDR3 runs to 13 residues. V was trimmed by 2 bases and J by 2 bases, leaving 7 bases between them. Germline V lookup: CDR1 MNHNS, CDR2 SASEGT. The CDR3 is CASSESGPYEQYF. CDR3 DNA: TGTGCCAGCAGTGAAAGTGGCCCCTACGAGCAGTACTTC.

This clonotype was observed many times. DNA of the CDR3: TGTGCCAGCAGTCAGAGGGGCTCAGGGGCGGGTCAGGAGTACTTC. Translating it yields CASSQRGSGAGQEYF. This chain links TRBV7-2 with TRBJ2-7, with D possibly matching TRBD1 (6 bases). V lost 6 bases, J lost 11 bases, and 26 bases lay in between. CDR3 length equals 15 residues. CDR1 is SGHTA and CDR2 is FQGNSA in the germline V gene.

This clonotype was recorded a few times. The chain uses TRBV3-1 and TRBJ1-1; tentatively, D is TRBD1 (5 bases). Germline values: CDR1 LGHDT, CDR2 YNNKEL (reference sequence). The length of the CDR3 is 15 residues. With 7 bases removed from V and 1 base from J, the gap between germline ends came to 16 bases. CDR3 region: CASTPLGQKNTEAFF. DNA for the CDR3: TGTGCCAGCACCCCTCTGGGGCAGAAGAACACTGAAGCTTTCTTT.

The V and J genes are TRBV12-3 or TRBV12-4 and TRBJ2-3, with 7 bases lining up with TRBD2. With V trimmed by 5 bases and J by 4 bases, 12 bases remained unmatched. This CDR3 comprises 16 residues. CDR3 loop: CASSLGAGSWADTQYF. The CDR3 DNA reads TGTGCCAGCAGTCTTGGAGCGGGATCTTGGGCAGATACGCAGTATTTT.

The V and J genes are TRBV7-2 and TRBJ2-5; D may be TRBD2 (5 bases). This CDR3 has 13 residues. Germline CDR1 and CDR2: SGHTA and FQGNSA. Trimming left V 4 bases short and J 6 bases short, with 12 bases between. The CDR3 sequence is CASSYQRGQTQYF. CDR3 nucleotides: TGTGCCAGCAGCTATCAGCGAGGGCAGACCCAGTACTTC.

This clonotype was observed at least ten times. The gene calls are TRBV5-1 and TRBJ2-5; no clear D gene. In germline, CDR1 is SGHRS, CDR2 YFSETQ. The CDR3 spans 12 residues. Trimming removed 3 bases at V and 5 bases at J, with 8 bases between. CDR3 bases: TGCGCCAGCAGCTCGGAGTCGGAGACCCAGTACTTC. It yields the protein CASSSESETQYF.

The chain links TRBV12-3 or TRBV12-4 to TRBJ2-7; D tentatively fits TRBD1 or TRBD2 (5 bases each). This CDR3 has 13 amino acids. V was pared by 1 base and J by 5 bases, with 9 bases between. CDR3 sequence: CASSLGQGDEQYF. The CDR3 nucleotides are TGTGCCAGCAGTTTAGGGCAGGGAGACGAGCAGTACTTC.

This rearrangement joins TRBV20-1 to TRBJ2-1; possible D gene TRBD1, 6 bases. In germline, CDR1 is DFQATT, CDR2 SNEGSKA (reference sequence). CDR3 length: 14 residues. Trimming cost V 2 bases and J 5 bases, with 13 bases left between them. Here the CDR3 DNA reads TGCAGTGCTAGACCAGGGGATAGCCACAATGAGCAGTTCTTC. Amino acid sequence: CSARPGDSHNEQFF.

This clonotype was seen many times. The V gene is TRBV12-3 or TRBV12-4, the J gene TRBJ2-5; D uncertain. The CDR3 has 12 amino acids. Trimming shortened V by 3 bases and J by 7 bases, and 9 bases separated the two germline ends. The CDR3 protein is CASSLGSGTQYF. The CDR3 region has the DNA TGTGCCAGCAGTTTGGGGTCAGGGACCCAGTACTTC.

This chain links TRBV11-2 with TRBJ1-6; 7 bases align to TRBD1. The junction had 6 bases not matched to a gene; V was cut back by 0 bases and J by 13 bases. CDR3 size: 14 residues. Germline V gene lookup returns CDR1 SGHAT and CDR2 FQNNGV. For the CDR3, the DNA is TGTGCCAGCAGCTTAGAAGCCAGGGGGTACCCCCTCCACTTT. Protein product: CASSLEARGYPLHF.

This clonotype was recorded many times. The genes are TRBV27 and TRBJ2-1; D unclear. The CDR3 totals 15 residues. Trimming removed 4 bases from V and 3 bases from J, with 13 bases in between. The germline CDR1 and CDR2 sequences are MNHEY and SMNVEV (reference sequence). This chain's CDR3 is CASSSAHRVYNEQFF. In nucleotides, the CDR3 is TGTGCCAGCAGTTCTGCGCATAGGGTCTACAATGAGCAGTTCTTC.

This clonotype was picked up many times. The chain joins TRBV5-6 to TRBJ2-1; TRBD2 agrees at 8 bases. CDR1 is SGHDT, CDR2 YYEEEE, per germline. The CDR3 has 17 amino acids. With V trimmed by 7 bases and J by 3 bases, 15 bases remained unmatched. The CDR3 reads CASVRSGGPKNYNEQFF. The CDR3 coding sequence is TGTGCCAGCGTTAGGTCGGGAGGGCCTAAAAACTACAATGAGCAGTTCTTC.

This clonotype was detected ten times or more. This rearrangement joins TRBV6-2 or TRBV6-3 to TRBJ2-7, with 12 bases fitting TRBD2. Germline assignment: CDR1 MNHEY and CDR2 SVGEGT. The V gene end was trimmed by 0 bases and the J gene end by 4 bases; junction bases not matched to a gene: 4. This CDR3 is built from 16 residues. The CDR3 region is CASSYSFTSGRYEQYF. CDR3 nucleotides: TGTGCCAGCAGTTACTCGTTCACTAGCGGGAGGTACGAGCAGTACTTC.

This clonotype was seen repeatedly, ten times or more. This chain uses TRBV3-1 with TRBJ1-5; tentative D call: TRBD1 (6 bases). V dropped 3 bases and J dropped 4 bases, with 10 bases sitting between them. Germline CDR1 is LGHDT and CDR2 is YNNKEL (reference sequence). This CDR3 comprises 14 residues. CDR3 in amino acids: CASSQTGVNQPQHF. The CDR3 DNA follows: TGTGCCAGCAGCCAGACAGGAGTAAATCAGCCCCAGCATTTT.

This clonotype was counted many times. The chain joins TRBV19 to TRBJ2-1, with no clear D. The CDR3 is 16 amino acids. Germline CDR1 and CDR2: LNHDA and SQIVND (reference sequence). V was pared by 5 bases and J by 6 bases, with 20 bases between. The CDR3 bases are TGTGCCAGTAGTTCCGCCTTACCGGGTCTCTCCAATGAGCAGTTCTTC. This encodes CASSSALPGLSNEQFF.

The chain recombines TRBV25-1 with TRBJ2-6; no clear D gene. This CDR3 contains 15 residues. From germline, CDR1 is MGHDK and CDR2 SYGVNS. The V end was cut by 2 bases, the J end by 0 bases, with 5 bases between. CDR3 sequence: CASSELDSGANVLTF. The CDR3 coding sequence is TGTGCCAGCAGTGAACTCGACTCTGGGGCCAACGTCCTGACTTTC.

This clonotype was observed many times. The gene calls are TRBV20-1 and TRBJ2-7, with 7 positions matching TRBD2. Unmatched junction bases numbered 10, after V lost 5 bases and J lost 0 bases. This CDR3 is 15 amino acids long. CDR1 is DFQATT and CDR2 is SNEGSKA in the germline V gene (reference sequence). The CDR3 reads CSAYDPSGSSYEQYF. The CDR3 nucleotides read TGCAGTGCTTATGACCCTAGCGGAAGCTCCTACGAGCAGTACTTC.

This clonotype was picked up many times. The chain joins TRBV2 to TRBJ2-1; D is perhaps TRBD2 (5 bases). The germline CDR1 and CDR2 sequences are SNHLY and FYNNEI. The CDR3 contains 15 residues. V was pared by 6 bases and J by 3 bases, with 15 bases between. In DNA, the CDR3 is TGTGCCAGCAGGAGCGGCGGTTGGGACTACAATGAGCAGTTCTTC. Amino acid sequence: CASRSGGWDYNEQFF.

The sample holds many counts of this clonotype. The chain links TRBV14 to TRBJ2-1; 8 bases are shared with TRBD2. Germline CDR1 is SGHDN and CDR2 is FVKESK. This CDR3 is built from 15 residues. Unmatched junction bases numbered 8, after V lost 4 bases and J lost 6 bases. The DNA for the CDR3 is TGTGCCAGCAGCCCATCAGCCAGCGGGGGCAATGAGCAGTTCTTC. Translation: CASSPSASGGNEQFF.

In its sample, this clonotype was seen many times. The chain couples TRBV29-1 to TRBJ2-7, with TRBD1 matching 7 bases. V lost 6 bases and J lost 2; bases outside the gene matches: 7. Germline loops: CDR1 SQVTM, CDR2 ANQGSEA. This CDR3 has 13 amino acids. CDR3 residues: CSVRQGGTYEQYF. CDR3 DNA: TGCAGCGTGAGACAGGGTGGCACCTACGAGCAGTACTTC.

The sample holds many counts of this clonotype. The chain uses TRBV11-1 and TRBJ2-1; 7 positions agree with TRBD2. J gave up 7 bases and V 5 bases, and 8 bases lay outside the gene matches. In germline, CDR1 is SGHAT, CDR2 FQDESV (reference sequence). This CDR3 spans 14 amino acids. The CDR3 reads CASSGGSKRNEQFF. Written as DNA, the CDR3 is TGTGCCAGCAGCGGCGGGAGTAAGAGGAATGAGCAGTTCTTC.

This clonotype was observed at least ten times. This chain links TRBV11-2 with TRBJ2-7; 10 bases line up with TRBD2. This CDR3 is built from 11 residues. V lost 4 bases to trimming and J lost 11 bases; unmatched junction nucleotides: 2. Per the germline V gene, CDR1 is SGHAT and CDR2 is FQNNGV. The DNA of the CDR3 is TGTGCCAGCAGCTCCGGACTAGCGGAGTACTTC. This sequence encodes CASSSGLAEYF. Combining the CDR3 with reference TRBV11-2 and TRBJ2-7 gives the whole variable domain EAGVAQSPRYKIIEKRQSVAFWCNPISGHATLYWYQQILGQGPKLLIQFQNNGVVDDSQLPKDRFSAERLKGVDSTLKIQPAKLEDSAVYLCASSSGLAEYFGPGTRLTVT.